This T cell receptor (beta chain) came from a study of technical replicates of blood from a few donors. Generated by immunoSEQ multiplex PCR, the TCRdb table keeps only in-frame clones and is missing some. The data contain more than 60,000 clones, approximately 87% of them seen just once; the ten biggest clones take up around 5.2%. This clone turned up a few times. The V segment lost 0 bases and the J segment 1 base; nucleotides outside the gene matches: 2. The CDR3 loop spans 16 amino acids. Germline lookup yields CDR1 SGHNT and CDR2 YENEEA. This receptor was obtained from a human donor in good health. Some clones in this sample may be carry-over from other donors' samples. Source material: PBMCs. V usage is TRBV11-3 and J usage is TRBJ2-3; 9 bases agree with TRBD2. The CDR3 bases are TGTGCCAGCAGCTTAGAATCTAGCGGGGGCACAGATACGCAGTATTTT. Translation gives CASSLESSGGTDTQYF. The full variable domain, with the rest looked up from reference TRBV11-3 and TRBJ2-3, is EAGVVQSPRYKIIEKKQPVAFWCNPISGHNTLYWYLQNLGQGPELLIRYENEEAVDDSQLPKDRFSAERLKGVDSTLKIQPAELGDSAVYLCASSLESSGGTDTQYFGPGTRLTVL.